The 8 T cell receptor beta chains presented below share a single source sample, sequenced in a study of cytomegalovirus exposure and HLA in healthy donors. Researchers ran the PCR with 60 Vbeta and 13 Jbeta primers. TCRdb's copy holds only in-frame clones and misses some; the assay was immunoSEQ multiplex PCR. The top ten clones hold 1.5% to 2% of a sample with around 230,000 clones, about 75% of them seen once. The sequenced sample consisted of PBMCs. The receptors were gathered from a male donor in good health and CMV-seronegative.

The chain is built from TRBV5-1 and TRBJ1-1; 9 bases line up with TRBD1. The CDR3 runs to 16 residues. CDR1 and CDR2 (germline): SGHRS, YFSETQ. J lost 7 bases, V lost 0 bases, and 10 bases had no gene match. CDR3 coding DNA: TGCGCCAGCAGCTTGGGAAGGACAGGGGTTTACGGTGAAGCTTTCTTT. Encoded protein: CASSLGRTGVYGEAFF.

CDR3 sequence: CASSPWTGAHEQYF. For the CDR3, the DNA is TGTGCCAGCAGTCCCTGGACAGGGGCCCACGAGCAGTACTTC. V usage is TRBV27 and J usage is TRBJ2-5; 9 bases agree with TRBD1. The DNA matches TRBJ2-7 better at its end, which makes the J call doubtful. Germline V gene sequence: CDR1 MNHEY, CDR2 SMNVEV (reference sequence). This CDR3 region has 14 residues.

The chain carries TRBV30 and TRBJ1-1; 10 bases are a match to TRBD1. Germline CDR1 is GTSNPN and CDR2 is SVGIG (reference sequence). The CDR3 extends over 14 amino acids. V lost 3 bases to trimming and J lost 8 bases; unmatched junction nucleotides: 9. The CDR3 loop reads CAWRVQGQGTEAFF. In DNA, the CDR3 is TGTGCCTGGAGGGTTCAGGGACAGGGGACAGAAGCTTTCTTT.

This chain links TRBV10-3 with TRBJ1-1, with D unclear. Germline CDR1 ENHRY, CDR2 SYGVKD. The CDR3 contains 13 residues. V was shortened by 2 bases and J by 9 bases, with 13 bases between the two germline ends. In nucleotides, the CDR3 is TGTGCCATCAGTGAGAGTGGCCGTGGGCAAGCTTTCTTT. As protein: CAISESGRGQAFF.

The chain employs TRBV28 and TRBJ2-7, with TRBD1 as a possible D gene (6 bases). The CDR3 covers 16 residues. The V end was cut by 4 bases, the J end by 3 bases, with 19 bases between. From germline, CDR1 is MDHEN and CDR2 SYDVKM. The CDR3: CASSSPRVTGHYEQYF. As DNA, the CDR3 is TGTGCCAGCAGTTCACCCCGAGTGACAGGCCACTACGAGCAGTACTTC.

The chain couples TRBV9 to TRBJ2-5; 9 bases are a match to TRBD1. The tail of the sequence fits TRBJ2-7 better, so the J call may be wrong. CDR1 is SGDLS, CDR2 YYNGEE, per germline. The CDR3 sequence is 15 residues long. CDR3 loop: CASSVEGQGFDEQYF. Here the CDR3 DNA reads TGTGCCAGCAGCGTAGAGGGACAGGGTTTCGACGAGCAGTACTTC.

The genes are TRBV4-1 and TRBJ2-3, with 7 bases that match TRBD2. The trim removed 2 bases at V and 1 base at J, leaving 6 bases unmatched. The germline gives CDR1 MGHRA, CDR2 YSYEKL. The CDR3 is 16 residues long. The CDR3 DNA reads TGCGCCAGCAGCCAACCTCCTAGCGGCCGCACAGATACGCAGTATTTT. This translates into CASSQPPSGRTDTQYF.

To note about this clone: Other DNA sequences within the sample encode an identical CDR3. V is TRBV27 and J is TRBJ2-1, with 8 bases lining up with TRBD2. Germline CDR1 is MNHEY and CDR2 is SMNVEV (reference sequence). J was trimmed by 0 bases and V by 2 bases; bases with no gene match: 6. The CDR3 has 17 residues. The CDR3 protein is CASSLGLAGPSYNEQFF. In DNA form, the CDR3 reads TGTGCCAGCAGTTTAGGACTAGCTGGACCCTCCTACAATGAGCAGTTCTTC.